This entry describes one T cell receptor beta chain. Its antigen is undetermined. A much larger clone differs from this one at a single base, so this may be a read error. This entry comes from a study of regulatory T cells in long-lasting Graves disease. Time point noted: newly diagnosed GD, antithyroid drugs for less than 3 months. The TCR library was prepared using RNA isolated from PBMCs. Sequencing libraries for TCR beta were prepared with iRepertoire HTBI primers and Arm-PCR of CDR3 regions. Each CDR3 protein gets one entry after TCRdb re-called the multiplex PCR reads with MiXCR. This sample has about 420,000 distinct CDR3 sequences, with roughly 17% found just once. Whole-study findings and limits: Persistent patients shared more public clonotypes (about 2,700) than new patients (about 930). With persistent disease, TRBV28, TRBJ1-2 and TRBJ2-5 were the favored segments.

Germline loops: CDR1 SGHVS, CDR2 FQNEAQ. This CDR3 spans 13 amino acids. The same sample was also studied in work on T cells in Graves' hyperthyroidism and ophthalmopathy. That investigation notes: Participants, patients aged 18 to 65, had newly diagnosed hyperthyroidism with a duration under 2 months.

This clonotype originated in a woman under 30 with Graves disease. V is TRBV7-8 and J is TRBJ1-1; D is ambiguous. The sequencing here drew on peripheral blood mononuclear cells (PBMCs), taken at new diagnosis, from a patient treated with antithyroid drugs. The CDR3 DNA follows: TGTGCCGGCAGCCCTCTATTTCATACTGAAGCTTTCTTT. Protein: CAGSPLFHTEAFF.